These 14 T cell receptor beta chains originate from one sample sequenced in a study of CD8 T cells in Susac syndrome. RNA, at roughly 0.45 to 1 ug, was reverse transcribed with random hexamers. TCRdb processed the immunoSEQ multiplex PCR reads anew with MiXCR; each CDR3 protein has one entry. The table has about 80,000 distinct CDR3 sequences, about 93% seen once. Sequencing was done on a sample of CD8+ T cells from PBMCs. These receptors were obtained from a human donor in good health.

V is TRBV27 and J is TRBJ1-1, with D possibly TRBD1 on 5 matching bases. CDR1 MNHEY and CDR2 SMNVEV come from the germline V gene (reference sequence). Trimming removed 1 base at V and 4 bases at J, with 10 bases between. This CDR3 comprises 14 residues. This CDR3 reads CASSLLAGGTEAFF. In nucleotides, the CDR3 is TGTGCCAGCAGTTTATTAGCCGGGGGCACTGAAGCTTTCTTT.

This sequence joins TRBV27 and TRBJ2-1; D perhaps matches TRBD2 (6 bases). The CDR3 covers 13 residues. V was cut by 4 bases and J by 6 bases, with 10 bases left in between. Germline V gene lookup returns CDR1 MNHEY and CDR2 SMNVEV (reference sequence). The CDR3 DNA reads as TGTGCCAGCAGTTCCGGACTACTCAATGAGCAGTTCTTC. Amino acid sequence: CASSSGLLNEQFF.

V gene TRBV9 combines with J gene TRBJ2-1; the match to TRBD1 covers 9 bases. The CDR3 runs to 15 residues. Germline CDR1 SGDLS, CDR2 YYNGEE. The V segment lost 3 bases and the J segment 8 bases; nucleotides outside the gene matches: 9. The DNA of the CDR3 is TGTGCCAGCAGCGCAGAACAGGGGGCTATTTATGAGCAGTTCTTC. Translated, it gives CASSAEQGAIYEQFF.

This chain joins TRBV20-1 and TRBJ2-1; 11 bases align to TRBD2. The CDR3 loop spans 19 amino acids. Looked up from germline, CDR1 is DFQATT and CDR2 is SNEGSKA (reference sequence). V shed 1 base and J 5 bases; nucleotides not matched to a gene: 16. The CDR3 spells CSARGPRLAGTLQDNEQFF. For the CDR3, the DNA is TGCAGTGCTAGAGGTCCCCGACTAGCGGGAACACTACAAGACAATGAGCAGTTCTTC.

This clonotype showed up just once. J is TRBJ1-2 and V is TRBV30, with D possibly TRBD1 on 5 matching bases. The CDR3 sequence is 14 residues long. Trimming stripped 2 bases from V and 5 bases from J, with 15 bases between. Per germline, CDR1 GTSNPN and CDR2 SVGIG (reference sequence). CDR3 DNA sequence: TGTGCCTGGAGTCAGGGTATAGGAACATATGGCTACACCTTC. Protein: CAWSQGIGTYGYTF.

The genes are TRBV30 and TRBJ1-2; tentative D call: TRBD1 (5 bases). This CDR3 has 14 amino acids. Germline V gives CDR1 GTSNPN, CDR2 SVGIG (reference sequence). Trimming removed 4 bases from V and 7 bases from J, with 19 bases in between. DNA for the CDR3: TGTGCCTGGACCCTGGGCCTTCAGGGAGGTGGCTACACCTTC. This translates into CAWTLGLQGGGYTF.

The V and J genes are TRBV15 and TRBJ2-3; D unclear. The V end lost 1 base, the J end lost 2 bases, and 16 bases lay between the germline ends. Germline V lookup: CDR1 LNHNV, CDR2 YYDKDF (reference sequence). The CDR3 spans 17 residues. CDR3 coding DNA: TGTGCCACCAGCAGAGTCCCCCCCTATGAGTTCACAGATACGCAGTATTTT. This sequence encodes CATSRVPPYEFTDTQYF.

J is TRBJ2-1 and V is TRBV6-5; D may be TRBD2 (5 bases). Trimming took 7 bases from V and 7 from J, leaving 8 bases between them. Germline CDR1 reads MNHEY; CDR2 reads SVGAGI. The CDR3 covers 11 residues. As DNA, the CDR3 is TGTGCCAGCACCTCGGGGAATGAGCAGTTCTTC. It encodes CASTSGNEQFF.

The chain uses TRBV7-6 and TRBJ1-1; no clear D. CDR1 is SGHVS, CDR2 FNYEAQ, per germline. The CDR3 runs 11 residues. V lost 4 bases and J lost 5, with 5 bases in between. Written as DNA, the CDR3 is TGTGCCAGCAGCTCCTCAACTGAAGCTTTCTTT. Amino acids: CASSSSTEAFF. The variable domain in full, completed from reference TRBV7-6 and TRBJ1-1, reads GAGVSQSPRYKVTKRGQDVALRCDPISGHVSLYWYRQALGQGPEFLTYFNYEAQQDKSGLPNDRFSAERPEGSISTLTIQRTEQRDSAMYRCASSSSTEAFFGQGTRLTVV.

This chain joins TRBV30 and TRBJ2-5, with D hard to call. This CDR3 has 13 residues. V was cut by 3 bases and J by 5 bases, with 13 bases left in between. CDR1 and CDR2 from the germline V gene are GTSNPN and SVGIG (reference sequence). The CDR3 nucleotides read TGTGCCTGGAGCGACGACTCCGGGGAGACCCAGTACTTC. Protein: CAWSDDSGETQYF.

This chain uses TRBV14 with TRBJ2-3; D gene unclear. CDR1 is SGHDN and CDR2 is FVKESK in the germline V gene. The CDR3 sequence is 13 residues long. Trimming left V 5 bases short and J 3 bases short, with 9 bases between. The CDR3 region is CASSSIPTDTQYF. The CDR3 nucleotides read TGTGCCAGCAGCTCTATCCCGACAGATACGCAGTATTTT.

This clonotype has a single count. The rearrangement joins TRBV9 to TRBJ2-5; possible D gene TRBD2, 5 bases. Germline CDR1 and CDR2: SGDLS and YYNGEE. V gave up 3 bases and J gave up 2 bases, with 14 bases separating them. The CDR3 contains 15 residues. For the CDR3, the DNA is TGTGCCAGCAGCGCCAACGGACTGGAACAAGAGACCCAGTACTTC. Translated, it gives CASSANGLEQETQYF.

The rearrangement links TRBV6-4 to TRBJ2-3, with a tentative D call TRBD1 (5 bases). The CDR3 is made up of 13 amino acids. Germline loops: CDR1 MRHNA, CDR2 SNTAGT. V shed 3 bases and J shed 5 bases, with 9 bases lying between them. The CDR3 sequence is CASSEGELDTQYF. The CDR3 DNA reads as TGTGCCAGCAGTGAAGGGGAACTAGATACGCAGTATTTT.

The chain has TRBV27 and TRBJ2-1; 9 bases agree with TRBD2. Trimming cost V 5 bases and J 8 bases; bases outside gene matches: 7. Germline V gene data show CDR1 as MNHEY and CDR2 as SMNVEV (reference sequence). The CDR3 is made up of 14 amino acids. The CDR3 region has the DNA TGTGCCAGCAGTCCCTTTGGACTAGCGTATGAGCAGTTCTTC. It is translated as CASSPFGLAYEQFF.